This TCR beta chain was recorded in a study of regulatory T cells in long-lasting Graves disease. The CDR3 is 16 residues long. Germline CDR1 and CDR2: LNHDA and SQIVND (reference sequence). The V gene end was trimmed by 6 bases and the J gene end by 7 bases; junction bases not matched to a gene: 13. Time point defined: newly diagnosed GD, antithyroid drugs for less than 3 months. Generation of the TCR library employed RNA extracted from PBMCs. Arm-PCR with iRepertoire HTBI primers amplified the CDR3 regions for these TCR beta libraries. One entry per CDR3 protein results from TCRdb running MiXCR on the multiplex PCR reads. This sample has some 500,000 distinct CDR3 sequences; 15% to 20% occur once, and the top ten carry around 25%. Another study also made use of these data, one on T cells in Graves' hyperthyroidism and ophthalmopathy. As that report states: TCR CDR3 regions were first amplified by RT-PCR with HTBI primers.

The input for sequencing was peripheral blood mononuclear cells (PBMCs), taken at new diagnosis, from a patient treated with antithyroid drugs. The chain couples TRBV19 to TRBJ1-2; 11 nucleotides match TRBD1. This receptor was identified in a woman aged 35-60 years with Graves disease. CDR3 DNA: TGTGCCAGTAGCACGAACGGACAGGGGGCGAGTCGTGGCTACACCTTC. Translating gives CASSTNGQGASRGYTF. Full variable domain (rest looked up from reference TRBV19 and TRBJ1-2): DGGITQSPKYLFRKEGQNVTLSCEQNLNHDAMYWYRQDPGQGLRLIYYSQIVNDFQKGDIAEGYSVSREKKESFPLTVTSAQKNPTAFYLCASSTNGQGASRGYTFGSGTRLTVV.